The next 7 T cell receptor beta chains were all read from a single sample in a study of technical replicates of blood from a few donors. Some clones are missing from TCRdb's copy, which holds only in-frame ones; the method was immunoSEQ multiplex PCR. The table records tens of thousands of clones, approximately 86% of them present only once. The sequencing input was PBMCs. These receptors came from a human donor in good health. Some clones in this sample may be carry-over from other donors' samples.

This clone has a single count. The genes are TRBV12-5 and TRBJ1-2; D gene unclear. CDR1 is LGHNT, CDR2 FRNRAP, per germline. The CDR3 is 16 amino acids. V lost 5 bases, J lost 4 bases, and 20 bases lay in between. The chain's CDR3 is CASGPTPNATFYGYTF. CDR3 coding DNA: TGTGCTAGTGGTCCGACTCCCAATGCGACCTTCTATGGCTACACCTTC. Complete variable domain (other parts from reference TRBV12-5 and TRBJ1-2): DARVTQTPRHKVTEMGQEVTMRCQPILGHNTVFWYRQTMMQGLELLAYFRNRAPLDDSGMPKDRFSAEMPDATLATLKIQPSEPRDSAVYFCASGPTPNATFYGYTFGSGTRLTVV.

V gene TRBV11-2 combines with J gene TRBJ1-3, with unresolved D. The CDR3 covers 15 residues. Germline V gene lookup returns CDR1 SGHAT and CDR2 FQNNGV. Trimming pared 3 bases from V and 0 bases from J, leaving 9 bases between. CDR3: CASSFLPSSGNTIYF. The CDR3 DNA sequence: TGTGCCAGCAGCTTCCTCCCGAGCTCTGGAAACACCATATATTTT.

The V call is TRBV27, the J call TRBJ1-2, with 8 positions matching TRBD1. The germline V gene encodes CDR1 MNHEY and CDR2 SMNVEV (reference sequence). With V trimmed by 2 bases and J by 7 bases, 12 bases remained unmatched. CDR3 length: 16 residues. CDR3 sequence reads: CASSLAPRTGGTGYTF. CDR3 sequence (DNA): TGTGCCAGCAGTTTAGCCCCCCGTACAGGGGGAACTGGCTACACCTTC.

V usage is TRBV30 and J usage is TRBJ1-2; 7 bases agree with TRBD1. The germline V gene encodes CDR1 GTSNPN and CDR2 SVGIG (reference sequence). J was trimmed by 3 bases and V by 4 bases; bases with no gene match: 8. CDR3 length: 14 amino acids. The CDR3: CAWIVEDRDYGYTF. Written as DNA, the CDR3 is TGTGCCTGGATAGTCGAAGACAGGGACTATGGCTACACCTTC.

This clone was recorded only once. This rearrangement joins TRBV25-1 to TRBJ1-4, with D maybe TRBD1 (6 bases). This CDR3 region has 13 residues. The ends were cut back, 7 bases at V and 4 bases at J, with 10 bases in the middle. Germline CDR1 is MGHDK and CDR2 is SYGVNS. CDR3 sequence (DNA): TGTGCCAGCAAGGACAGCTTTAATGAAAAACTGTTTTTT. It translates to CASKDSFNEKLFF. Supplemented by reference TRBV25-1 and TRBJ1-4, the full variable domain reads EADIYQTPRYLVIGTGKKITLECSQTMGHDKMYWYQQDPGMELHLIHYSYGVNSTEKGDLSSESTVSRIRTEHFPLTLESARPSHTSQYLCASKDSFNEKLFFGSGTQLSVL.

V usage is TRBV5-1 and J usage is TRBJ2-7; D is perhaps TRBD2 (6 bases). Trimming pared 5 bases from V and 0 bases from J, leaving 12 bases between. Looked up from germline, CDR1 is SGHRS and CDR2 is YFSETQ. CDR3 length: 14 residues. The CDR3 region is CASRPTGDSYEQYF. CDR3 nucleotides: TGCGCCAGCAGACCGACGGGGGACTCCTACGAGCAGTACTTC.

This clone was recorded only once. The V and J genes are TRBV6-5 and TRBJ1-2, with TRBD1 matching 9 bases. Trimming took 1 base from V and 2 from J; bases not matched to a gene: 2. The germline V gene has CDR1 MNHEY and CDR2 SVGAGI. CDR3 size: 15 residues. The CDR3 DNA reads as TGTGCCAGCAGTTACTTGGGACAGGGAAACTATGGCTACACCTTC. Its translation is CASSYLGQGNYGYTF.